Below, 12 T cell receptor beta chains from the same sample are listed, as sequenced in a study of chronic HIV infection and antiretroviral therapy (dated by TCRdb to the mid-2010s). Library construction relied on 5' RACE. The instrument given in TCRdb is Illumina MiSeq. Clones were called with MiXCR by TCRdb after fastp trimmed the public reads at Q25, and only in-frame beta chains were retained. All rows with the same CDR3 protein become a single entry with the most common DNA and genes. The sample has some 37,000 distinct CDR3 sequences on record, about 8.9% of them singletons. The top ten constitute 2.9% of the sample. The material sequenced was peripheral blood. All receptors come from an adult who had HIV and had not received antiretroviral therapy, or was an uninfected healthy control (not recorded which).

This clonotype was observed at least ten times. DNA for the CDR3: TGTGCCAGCAGTCGCTCCCGAAGCTCCTACGAGCAGTACTTC. It translates to CASSRSRSSYEQYF. The chain carries TRBV27 and TRBJ2-7; D is unclear. The V gene lost 5 bases and the J gene lost 0 bases, with 11 bases spanning the gap. The length of the CDR3 is 14 residues. Germline CDR1 MNHEY, CDR2 SMNVEV (reference sequence).

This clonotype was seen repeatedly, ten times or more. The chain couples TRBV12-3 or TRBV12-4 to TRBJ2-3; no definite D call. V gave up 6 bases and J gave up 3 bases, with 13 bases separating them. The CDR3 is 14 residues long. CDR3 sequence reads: CASSDRAQTDTQYF. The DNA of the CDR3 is TGTGCCAGCAGCGACCGGGCCCAAACAGATACGCAGTATTTT.

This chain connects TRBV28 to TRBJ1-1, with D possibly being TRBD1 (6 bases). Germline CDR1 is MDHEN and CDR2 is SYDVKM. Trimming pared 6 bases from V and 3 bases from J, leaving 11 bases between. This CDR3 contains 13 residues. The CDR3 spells CASRETGYTEAFF. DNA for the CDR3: TGTGCCAGCAGGGAAACAGGGTACACTGAAGCTTTCTTT. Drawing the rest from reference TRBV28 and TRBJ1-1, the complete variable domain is DVKVTQSSRYLVKRTGEKVFLECVQDMDHENMFWYRQDPGLGLRLIYFSYDVKMKEKGDIPEGYSVSREKKERFSLILESASTNQTSMYLCASRETGYTEAFFGQGTRLTVV.

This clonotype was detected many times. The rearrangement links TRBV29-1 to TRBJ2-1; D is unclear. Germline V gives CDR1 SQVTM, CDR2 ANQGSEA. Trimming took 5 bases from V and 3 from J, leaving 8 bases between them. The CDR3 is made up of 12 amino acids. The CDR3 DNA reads TGCAGCGTTCAACCCGTCTACAATGAGCAGTTCTTC. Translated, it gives CSVQPVYNEQFF.

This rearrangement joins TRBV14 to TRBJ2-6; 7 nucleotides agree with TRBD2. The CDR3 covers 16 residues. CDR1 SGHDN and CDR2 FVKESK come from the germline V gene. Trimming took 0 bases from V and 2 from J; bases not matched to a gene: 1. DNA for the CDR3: TGTGCCAGCAGCCAAGAACGGGAGGCTGGGGCCAACGTCCTGACTTTC. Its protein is CASSQEREAGANVLTF.

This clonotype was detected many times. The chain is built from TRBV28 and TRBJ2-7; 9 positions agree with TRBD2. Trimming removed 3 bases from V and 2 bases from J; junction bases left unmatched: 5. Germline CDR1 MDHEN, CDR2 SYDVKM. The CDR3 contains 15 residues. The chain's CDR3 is CASSFLAGRTYEQYF. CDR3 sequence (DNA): TGTGCCAGCAGTTTTCTAGCGGGGCGGACCTACGAGCAGTACTTC.

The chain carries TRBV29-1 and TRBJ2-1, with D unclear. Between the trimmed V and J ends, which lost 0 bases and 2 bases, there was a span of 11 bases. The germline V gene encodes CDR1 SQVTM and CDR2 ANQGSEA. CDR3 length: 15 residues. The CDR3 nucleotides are TGCAGCGTTGAAGATCGGGCGGCGGCCTACAATGAGCAGTTCTTC. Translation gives CSVEDRAAAYNEQFF.

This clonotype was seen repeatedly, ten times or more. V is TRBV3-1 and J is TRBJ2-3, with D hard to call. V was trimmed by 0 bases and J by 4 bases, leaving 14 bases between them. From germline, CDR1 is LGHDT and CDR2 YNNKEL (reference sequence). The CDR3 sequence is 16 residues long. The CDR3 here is CASSQDGSHLPDTQYF. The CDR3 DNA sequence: TGTGCCAGCAGCCAAGATGGCAGCCACCTGCCAGATACGCAGTATTTT.

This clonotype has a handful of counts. The CDR3 region is CSASDKTTDTQYF. The CDR3 coding sequence is TGCAGTGCTAGCGACAAAACCACAGATACGCAGTATTTT. The chain has TRBV20-1 and TRBJ2-3; no definite D call. Looked up from germline, CDR1 is DFQATT and CDR2 is SNEGSKA (reference sequence). The CDR3 sequence is 13 residues long. Trimming removed 3 bases at V and 2 bases at J, with 9 bases between.

The CDR3: CASSLGPGPAFF. The DNA of the CDR3 is TGTGCCAGCAGCTTGGGCCCCGGACCGGCTTTCTTT. The chain links TRBV7-9 to TRBJ1-1; D unresolved. The V gene lost 3 bases and the J gene lost 11 bases, with 13 bases spanning the gap. Per the germline V gene, CDR1 is SEHNR and CDR2 is FQNEAQ (reference sequence). The CDR3 has 12 residues.

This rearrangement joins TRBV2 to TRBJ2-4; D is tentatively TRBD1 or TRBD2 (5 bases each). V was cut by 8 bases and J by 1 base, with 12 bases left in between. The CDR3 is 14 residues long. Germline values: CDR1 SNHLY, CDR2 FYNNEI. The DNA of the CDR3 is TGTGCCAGCGGGGACGAACCGGCCAAAAACATTCAGTACTTC. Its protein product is CASGDEPAKNIQYF. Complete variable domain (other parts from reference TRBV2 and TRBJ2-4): EPEVTQTPSHQVTQMGQEVILRCVPISNHLYFYWYRQILGQKVEFLVSFYNNEISEKSEIFDDQFSVERPDGSNFTLKIRSTKLEDSAMYFCASGDEPAKNIQYFGAGTRLSVL.

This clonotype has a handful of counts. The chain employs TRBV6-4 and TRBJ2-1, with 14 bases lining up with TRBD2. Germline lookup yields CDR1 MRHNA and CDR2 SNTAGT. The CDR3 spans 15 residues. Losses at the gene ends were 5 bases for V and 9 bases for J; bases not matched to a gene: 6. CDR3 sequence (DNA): TGTGCCAGCAGTAAGGGACTAGCGGGAGTTAGTGAGCAGTTCTTC. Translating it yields CASSKGLAGVSEQFF.